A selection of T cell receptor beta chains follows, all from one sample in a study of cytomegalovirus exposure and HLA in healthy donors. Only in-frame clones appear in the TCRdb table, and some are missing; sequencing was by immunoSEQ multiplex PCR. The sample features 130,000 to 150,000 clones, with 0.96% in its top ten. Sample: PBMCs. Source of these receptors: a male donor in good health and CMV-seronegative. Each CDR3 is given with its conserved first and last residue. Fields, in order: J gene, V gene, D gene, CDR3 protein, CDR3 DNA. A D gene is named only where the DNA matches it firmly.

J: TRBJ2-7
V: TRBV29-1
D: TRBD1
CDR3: CSVVAGTGVYEQYF
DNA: TGCAGCGTTGTGGCTGGGACAGGGGTGTACGAGCAGTACTTC

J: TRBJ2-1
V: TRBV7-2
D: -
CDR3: CASSLKSTGSYNEQFF
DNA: TGTGCCAGCAGCTTAAAATCGACAGGATCCTACAATGAGCAGTTCTTC

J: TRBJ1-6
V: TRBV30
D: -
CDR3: CAWSVRGSDSPLHF
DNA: TGTGCCTGGAGTGTAAGAGGTTCCGATTCACCCCTCCACTTT

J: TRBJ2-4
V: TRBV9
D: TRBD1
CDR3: CASSVEGAQNIQYF
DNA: TGTGCCAGCAGCGTAGAGGGGGCCCAAAACATTCAGTACTTC

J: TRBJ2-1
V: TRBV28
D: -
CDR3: CASSPPGGRYEQFF
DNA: TGTGCCAGCAGTCCCCCGGGGGGCCGATATGAGCAGTTCTTC

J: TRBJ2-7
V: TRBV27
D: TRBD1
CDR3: CASSGTLTGDSYEQYF
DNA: TGTGCCAGCAGTGGGACCTTGACAGGGGATTCCTACGAGCAGTACTTC

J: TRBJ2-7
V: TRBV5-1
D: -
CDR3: CASSSPGTRRPFSYEQYF
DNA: TGCGCCAGCAGCTCCCCCGGGACTCGAAGACCCTTCTCCTACGAGCAGTACTTC

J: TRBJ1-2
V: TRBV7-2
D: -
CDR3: CASSFIRGGYTF
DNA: TGTGCCAGCAGCTTCATCCGCGGTGGCTACACCTTC

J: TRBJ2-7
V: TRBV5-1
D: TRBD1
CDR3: CASSFRDRAYEQYF
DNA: TGCGCCAGCAGCTTCCGGGACAGGGCCTACGAGCAGTACTTC

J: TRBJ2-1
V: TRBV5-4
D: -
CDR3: CASSPGLYEQFF
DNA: TGTGCCAGCAGCCCAGGGCTGTATGAGCAGTTCTTC

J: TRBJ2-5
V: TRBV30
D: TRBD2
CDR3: CAWSPSSGRAMAQYF
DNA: TGTGCCTGGAGTCCGAGCAGCGGGAGGGCCATGGCCCAGTACTTC

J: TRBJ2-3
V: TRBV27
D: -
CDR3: CASSLSEGPDTQYF
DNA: TGTGCCAGCAGTTTGTCGGAGGGCCCAGATACGCAGTATTTT

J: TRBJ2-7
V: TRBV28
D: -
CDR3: CASIGHLWDYEQYF
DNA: TGTGCCAGCATTGGACACCTCTGGGACTACGAGCAGTACTTC

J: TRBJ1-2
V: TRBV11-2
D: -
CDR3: CASSLDSNYGYTF
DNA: TGTGCCAGCAGCTTAGACTCTAACTATGGCTACACCTTC

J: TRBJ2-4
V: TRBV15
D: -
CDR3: CATSEQAKNIQYF
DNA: TGTGCCACCAGCGAACAGGCCAAAAACATTCAGTACTTC

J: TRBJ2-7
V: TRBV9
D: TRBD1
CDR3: CASSEYGTGYEQYF
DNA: TGTGCCAGCAGCGAATATGGGACAGGGTACGAGCAGTACTTC

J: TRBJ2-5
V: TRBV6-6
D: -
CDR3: CASSYSRETQYF
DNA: TGTGCCAGCAGTTACTCCAGGGAGACCCAGTACTTC

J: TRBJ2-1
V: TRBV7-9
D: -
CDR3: CASSSTQQYNEQFF
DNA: TGTGCCAGCAGCTCCACCCAACAGTACAATGAGCAGTTCTTC

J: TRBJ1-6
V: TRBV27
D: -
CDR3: CASSLSGDLDNSPLHF
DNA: TGTGCCAGCAGTTTATCAGGGGATCTCGACAATTCACCCCTCCACTTT

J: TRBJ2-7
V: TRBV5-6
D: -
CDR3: CASSWLDSSSYEQYF
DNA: TGTGCCAGCAGTTGGCTGGACAGCTCATCCTACGAGCAGTACTTC

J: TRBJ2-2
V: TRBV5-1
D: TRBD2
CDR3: CASSLGSGANTGELFF
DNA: TGCGCCAGCAGCTTGGGTAGCGGGGCGAACACCGGGGAGCTGTTTTTT

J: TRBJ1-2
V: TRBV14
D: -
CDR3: CASSHGGGAVGYTF
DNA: TGTGCCAGCAGCCATGGTGGGGGGGCGGTCGGCTACACCTTC

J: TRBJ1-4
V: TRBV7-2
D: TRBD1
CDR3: CASSLVHRGNEKLFF
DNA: TGTGCCAGCAGCTTAGTTCACAGGGGAAATGAAAAACTGTTTTTT

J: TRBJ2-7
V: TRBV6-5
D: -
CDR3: CASREAETYEQYF
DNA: TGTGCCTCCCGAGAGGCGGAGACCTACGAGCAGTACTTC

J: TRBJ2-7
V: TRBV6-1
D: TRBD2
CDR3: CASIGREFHEQYF
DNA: TGTGCCAGCATAGGGCGGGAGTTCCACGAGCAGTACTTC

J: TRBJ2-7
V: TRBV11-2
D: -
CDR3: CASSSMHGTYEQYF
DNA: TGTGCCAGCAGCTCGATGCACGGGACCTACGAGCAGTACTTC

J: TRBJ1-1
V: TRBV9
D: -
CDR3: CASSAGGSVNTEAFF
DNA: TGTGCCAGCAGCGCCGGGGGGTCTGTAAACACTGAAGCTTTCTTT

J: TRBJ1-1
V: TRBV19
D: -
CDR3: CASSPGTYNTEAFF
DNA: TGTGCCAGTAGTCCCGGGACATATAACACTGAAGCTTTCTTT

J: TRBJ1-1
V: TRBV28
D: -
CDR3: CASRSTEAFF
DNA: TGTGCCAGCCGGTCCACTGAAGCTTTCTTT

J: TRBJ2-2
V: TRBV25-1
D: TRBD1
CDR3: CASRPSDRENTGELFF
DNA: TGTGCCAGCAGGCCATCTGACAGGGAGAACACCGGGGAGCTGTTTTTT

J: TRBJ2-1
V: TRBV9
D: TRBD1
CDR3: CASSVRQGAIYNEQFF
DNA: TGTGCCAGCAGCGTTAGACAGGGGGCAATCTACAATGAGCAGTTCTTC

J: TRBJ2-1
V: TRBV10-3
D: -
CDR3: CAISVVGGSYNEQFF
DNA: TGTGCCATCAGTGTCGTGGGGGGCTCCTACAATGAGCAGTTCTTC

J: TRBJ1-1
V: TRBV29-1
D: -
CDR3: CSVGQGLNTEAFF
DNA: TGCAGCGTTGGTCAGGGGTTGAACACTGAAGCTTTCTTT

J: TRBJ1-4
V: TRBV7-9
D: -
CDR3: CASSPFRAGLVGEKLFF
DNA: TGTGCCAGCAGCCCCTTCCGGGCAGGGCTAGTTGGTGAAAAACTGTTTTTT

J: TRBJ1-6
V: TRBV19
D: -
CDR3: CASSIWGESRNSPLHF
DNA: TGTGCCAGTAGTATCTGGGGAGAAAGTCGTAATTCACCCCTCCACTTT

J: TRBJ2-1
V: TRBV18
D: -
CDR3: CASSIAAGEQFF
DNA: TGTGCCAGCTCCATCGCTGCGGGTGAGCAGTTCTTC

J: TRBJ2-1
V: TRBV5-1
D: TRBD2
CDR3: CASSFLLAGVDNEQFF
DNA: TGCGCCAGCAGCTTCCTACTAGCGGGAGTAGACAATGAGCAGTTCTTC

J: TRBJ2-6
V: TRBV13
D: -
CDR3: CASSLAPAGVEYGANVLTF
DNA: TGTGCCAGCAGCTTAGCGCCGGCAGGGGTGGAGTACGGGGCCAACGTCCTGACTTTC

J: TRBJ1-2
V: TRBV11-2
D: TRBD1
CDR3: CASSLDGTGESGYTF
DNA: TGTGCCAGCAGCTTAGATGGGACAGGGGAGAGCGGCTACACCTTC

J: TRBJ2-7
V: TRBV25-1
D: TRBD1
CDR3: CASQTGPTYEQYF
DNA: TGTGCCTCTCAGACAGGGCCCACCTACGAGCAGTACTTC

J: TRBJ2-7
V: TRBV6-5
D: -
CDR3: CASSTAGAYEQYF
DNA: TGTGCCAGCAGTACCGCAGGGGCCTACGAGCAGTACTTC

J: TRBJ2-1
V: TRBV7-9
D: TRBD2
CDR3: CASSLSGSPYNEQFF
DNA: TGTGCCAGCAGCTTAAGCGGGAGCCCCTACAATGAGCAGTTCTTC

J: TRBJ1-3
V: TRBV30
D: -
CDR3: CAWTGGNTIYF
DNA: TGTGCCTGGACAGGGGGAAACACCATATATTTT

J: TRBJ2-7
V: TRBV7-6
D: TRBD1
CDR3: CASSWGTGVVYEQYF
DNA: TGTGCCAGCAGCTGGGGGACAGGGGTAGTCTACGAGCAGTACTTC

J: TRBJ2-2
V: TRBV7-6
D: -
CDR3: CASSLYSGPGTGELFF
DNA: TGTGCCAGCAGCTTATACTCGGGTCCGGGCACCGGGGAGCTGTTTTTT

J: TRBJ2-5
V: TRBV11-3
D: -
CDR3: CASRKTSLETQYF
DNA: TGTGCCAGCAGAAAGACTAGTCTGGAGACCCAGTACTTC

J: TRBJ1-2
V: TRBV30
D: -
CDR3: CAWTYQGYGYTF
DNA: TGTGCCTGGACCTACCAGGGCTATGGCTACACCTTC

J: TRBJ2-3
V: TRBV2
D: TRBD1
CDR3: CASGGQTTDTQYF
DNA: TGTGCCAGTGGGGGACAGACCACAGATACGCAGTATTTT